A selection of T cell receptor beta chains follows, all from one sample in a study of T cells in Graves' hyperthyroidism and ophthalmopathy. MiXCR was run by TCRdb on the multiplex PCR reads, yielding one entry per CDR3 protein. This table has around 500,000 distinct CDR3 sequences, roughly 15% appearing once. The sequenced sample consisted of blood. These receptors originate from a woman between 35 and 50 years old with Graves' hyperthyroidism. CDR3s include the opening cysteine and the closing phenylalanine or tryptophan. The D gene is left open where the match is weak. Rows give clone size only sometimes, using once, few, many, or a class for an expanded clone.

CDR3 protein | CDR3 DNA | V gene | D gene | J gene | clone size
CASSQVGSTKNIQYF | TGTGCCAGCAGCCAAGTAGGGTCCACAAAAAACATTCAGTACTTC | TRBV3-1 | NA | TRBJ2-4 | NA
CASSGLGTGAFF | TGTGCCAGCAGCGGTTTAGGGACAGGAGCTTTCTTT | TRBV9 | TRBD1 | TRBJ1-1 | NA
CASSMGLAGAEQYF | TGTGCCAGTAGTATGGGACTAGCGGGAGCCGAGCAGTACTTC | TRBV19 | TRBD2 | TRBJ2-7 | NA
CSAAPSGYSYEQYF | TGCAGTGCTGCCCCTAGCGGATACTCCTACGAGCAGTACTTC | TRBV20-1 | TRBD2 | TRBJ2-7 | NA
CASGPGDRHGYTF | TGTGCCTCGGGACCGGGTGACCGTCATGGCTACACCTTC | TRBV19 | NA | TRBJ1-2 | NA
CASSYSRGPDTQYF | TGTGCCAGCAGCTATTCTCGGGGGCCAGATACGCAGTATTTT | TRBV11-1 | NA | TRBJ2-3 | NA
CAISDVSGPLEQYF | TGTGCCATCAGTGACGTTAGCGGCCCTCTCGAGCAGTACTTC | TRBV10-3 | NA | TRBJ2-7 | many
CASSEQGALGNSPLHF | TGTGCCAGCAGTGAACAGGGGGCGTTAGGGAATTCACCCCTCCACTTT | TRBV27 | TRBD1 | TRBJ1-6 | many
CAGLSSGRAGEQYF | TGTGCCGGGTTGTCGAGCGGGAGGGCCGGGGAGCAGTACTTC | TRBV2 | TRBD2 | TRBJ2-7 | many
CASSEAGNTEAFF | TGTGCCAGCAGTGAAGCAGGGAACACTGAAGCTTTCTTT | TRBV6-1 | NA | TRBJ1-1 | many
CASSLRADTDTQYF | TGCGCCAGCAGCTTGAGAGCGGACACAGATACGCAGTATTTT | TRBV5-1 | NA | TRBJ2-3 | many
CATQHSGGKQETQYF | TGTGCCACCCAACATTCGGGGGGAAAACAAGAGACCCAGTACTTC | TRBV25-1 | TRBD2 | TRBJ2-5 | NA
CASSYPTVRGEQYF | TGTGCCAGCAGTTACCCCACCGTCAGGGGCGAGCAGTACTTC | TRBV6-2/TRBV6-3 | NA | TRBJ2-7 | few
CASLRTLNEKLFF | TGTGCCAGCCTGCGGACCCTTAATGAAAAACTGTTTTTT | TRBV28 | NA | TRBJ1-4 | NA
CASSFIMTEAFF | TGTGCCAGCAGCTTTATAATGACTGAAGCTTTCTTT | TRBV11-2 | NA | TRBJ1-1 | many
CASSRQPDPYEQYF | TGTGCCAGCAGTCGTCAGCCAGACCCCTACGAGCAGTACTTC | TRBV9 | NA | TRBJ2-7 | NA
CASSLRTGSAYEQYF | TGTGCCAGCAGCTTGCGGACAGGGTCAGCCTACGAGCAGTACTTC | TRBV3-1 | TRBD1 | TRBJ2-7 | many
CSVELAGGQETQYF | TGCAGCGTTGAGCTAGCGGGAGGGCAAGAGACCCAGTACTTC | TRBV29-1 | TRBD2 | TRBJ2-5 | many
CSVEDSGNYGYTF | TGCAGCGTTGAAGATAGTGGAAACTATGGCTACACCTTC | TRBV29-1 | NA | TRBJ1-2 | few
CASSPLQGVNEQFF | TGTGCCAGCTCACCACTGCAGGGTGTAAATGAGCAGTTCTTC | TRBV18 | NA | TRBJ2-1 | many
CASSPLPWANYGYTF | TGTGCCAGCAGCCCCCTTCCGTGGGCTAACTATGGCTACACCTTC | TRBV14 | NA | TRBJ1-2 | few
CAWSRLGAKNTEAFF | TGTGCCTGGAGTCGACTAGGGGCCAAGAACACTGAAGCTTTCTTT | TRBV30 | NA | TRBJ1-1 | NA
CASILGPPGTDTQYF | TGTGCCAGCATCTTGGGCCCCCCGGGCACAGATACGCAGTATTTT | TRBV28 | NA | TRBJ2-3 | many